This is a list of T cell receptor beta chains from one sample in a study of cytomegalovirus exposure and HLA in healthy donors. Some clones are missing from TCRdb's copy, which holds only in-frame ones; the method was immunoSEQ multiplex PCR. The repertoire holds roughly 68,000 clones, roughly 80% seen once, with more than 4.5% in the top ten. Sequencing input: PBMCs. The origin of the receptors is a male donor in good health and CMV-seropositive. Each CDR3 is given with its conserved first and last residue. Each record gives: D gene, clone size, V gene, J gene, CDR3 DNA, CDR3 protein. The D gene is left open where the match is weak. A clone size is listed for some rows: how often the clone was seen (once, few, many), or a class if it is expanded.

TRBD1,few,TRBV18,TRBJ1-5,TGTGCCAGCTCACCAGGGACAGTTAGCAATCAGCCCCAGCATTTT,CASSPGTVSNQPQHF
NA,once,TRBV9,TRBJ2-1,TGTGCCAGCAGCGTAGAACGATCGGTGGATGAGCAGTTCTTC,CASSVERSVDEQFF
NA,NA,TRBV7-2,TRBJ1-1,TGTGCCAGCAGCTTCACATACATGAACACTGAAGCTTTCTTT,CASSFTYMNTEAFF
NA,NA,TRBV5-4,TRBJ1-1,TGTGCCAGCAGCCCCCAGGGACAAACGAACACTGAAGCTTTCTTT,CASSPQGQTNTEAFF
TRBD2,NA,TRBV5-1,TRBJ2-3,TGCGCCAGCAGCTTGGGAGGACTAGCGGGGGGTAGGTCAGATACGCAGTATTTT,CASSLGGLAGGRSDTQYF
NA,NA,TRBV14,TRBJ2-7,TGTGCCAGCAGCCAAGCGACTTTCTACGAGCAGTACTTC,CASSQATFYEQYF
NA,NA,TRBV7-3,TRBJ2-7,TGTGCCAGCAGCCACGGGGTTTCCTCCTACGAGCAGTACTTC,CASSHGVSSYEQYF
TRBD1,NA,TRBV19,TRBJ1-2,TGTGCCAGTAGATACGGACAGGGGGCCTATGGCTACACCTTC,CASRYGQGAYGYTF
TRBD1,few,TRBV11-2,TRBJ1-2,TGTGCCAGCAGCTCCCCCCGGACAGGGGAAATCAGTGGCTACACCTTC,CASSSPRTGEISGYTF
NA,once,TRBV5-4,TRBJ1-2,TGTGCCAGCAGCCAGAATTTCGGGGTTCTGGCTAACTATGGCTACACCTTC,CASSQNFGVLANYGYTF
TRBD2,NA,TRBV5-1,TRBJ2-2,TGCGCCAGCAGCACCATAGCGGGGGGAGTCGGGGAGCTGTTTTTT,CASSTIAGGVGELFF
TRBD1,NA,TRBV19,TRBJ2-7,TGTGCCAGTAGTATAGATGACAGGGGTACGAGCGAGCAGTACTTC,CASSIDDRGTSEQYF
NA,few,TRBV28,TRBJ1-1,TGTGCCAGCAGTTTATTAAACACTGAAGCTTTCTTT,CASSLLNTEAFF
NA,NA,TRBV5-4,TRBJ1-2,TGTGCCAGCAGCTTTGGAACAGGGCCGCCTAACTATGGCTACACCTTC,CASSFGTGPPNYGYTF
NA,NA,TRBV27,TRBJ1-2,TGTGCCAGCAGTCTCTCGGCCGGGTCTAACTATGGCTACACCTTC,CASSLSAGSNYGYTF
TRBD1,NA,TRBV7-6,TRBJ1-5,TGTGCCAGCAGCTTGACAGGGGGCGGCAATCAGCCCCAGCATTTT,CASSLTGGGNQPQHF
NA,NA,TRBV10-2,TRBJ2-2,TGCGCCAGCAGTGGAGTAAACGCGAACACCGGGGAGCTGTTTTTT,CASSGVNANTGELFF
NA,NA,TRBV7-9,TRBJ2-7,TGTGCCAGCAGCTTAGCCGAGGAGGGTACCTACGAGCAGTACTTC,CASSLAEEGTYEQYF
NA,NA,TRBV7-8,TRBJ2-7,TGTGCCAGCAGCTCCTCGGCCCTCGGGTTAATGATAGGCGAGCAGTACTTC,CASSSSALGLMIGEQYF
NA,once,TRBV5-4,TRBJ2-1,TGTGCCGGCAGCTTGTTGGGGGGTGATGAGCAGTTCTTC,CAGSLLGGDEQFF
TRBD2,NA,TRBV4-1,TRBJ2-1,TGCGCCAGCAGCCAAGACCCTAGCGGGGGGCTCAACAATGAGCAGTTCTTC,CASSQDPSGGLNNEQFF
NA,NA,TRBV7-2,TRBJ1-2,TGTGCCAGCAGCTTATTAGGGCAGGGGTATGGCTACACCTTC,CASSLLGQGYGYTF
NA,NA,TRBV4-1,TRBJ2-7,TGCGCCAGCAGCCAAGATGCGGGGGCAGGGTACGAGCAGTACTTC,CASSQDAGAGYEQYF
TRBD1,NA,TRBV29-1,TRBJ2-3,TGCAGCGTTAAGGGGGCGTCGACAGATACGCAGTATTTT,CSVKGASTDTQYF
NA,NA,TRBV10-3,TRBJ1-6,TGTGCCATCAGGGCATTCCGTTATAATTCACCCCTCCACTTT,CAIRAFRYNSPLHF
NA,NA,TRBV7-9,TRBJ2-2,TGTGCCAGCAGCCCCCTCGGCAGGGGGAACACCGGGGAGCTGTTTTTT,CASSPLGRGNTGELFF
NA,once,TRBV30,TRBJ2-5,TGTGCCTGGAGTCCTCAAGAGACCCAGTACTTC,CAWSPQETQYF
TRBD2,NA,TRBV7-6,TRBJ2-1,TGTGCCAGCAGCTTACCCGCGGGGGGGCGGGGCAATGAGCAGTTCTTC,CASSLPAGGRGNEQFF
TRBD2,NA,TRBV19,TRBJ2-1,TGTGCCAGTACTAGCGGGGGCCATGAGCAGTTCTTC,CASTSGGHEQFF
TRBD1,NA,TRBV4-1,TRBJ1-5,TGCGCCAGCAGCCAACCTACAGGGGGCTATCAGCCCCAGCATTTT,CASSQPTGGYQPQHF
NA,NA,TRBV11-3,TRBJ2-1,TGTGCCAGCAGCCCGCTCGACTCGAATGAGCAGTTCTTC,CASSPLDSNEQFF
NA,NA,TRBV7-8,TRBJ1-1,TGTGCCAGCAGCTTAACCGGGGGCACTGAAGCTTTCTTT,CASSLTGGTEAFF
TRBD2,NA,TRBV11-3,TRBJ2-2,TGTGCCAGCAGCGCGACTAGCGGGAGTGCCGGGGAGCTGTTTTTT,CASSATSGSAGELFF
NA,NA,TRBV7-3,TRBJ1-1,TGTGCCAGCAGCTTAACGCCGCCAACCAGGGGCACTGAAGCTTTCTTT,CASSLTPPTRGTEAFF
TRBD1,once,TRBV5-1,TRBJ2-7,TGCGCCAGCAGCTCGAGGACAGGGATGAACGAGCAGTACTTC,CASSSRTGMNEQYF
NA,NA,TRBV19,TRBJ1-6,TGTGCCAGTAGGAACCGACAGTCCCACCCTAATTCACCCCTCCACTTT,CASRNRQSHPNSPLHF
TRBD1,NA,TRBV7-9,TRBJ1-1,TGTGCCAGCAGCGCGACAGGGGCAGTCGCTGAAGCTTTCTTT,CASSATGAVAEAFF
NA,NA,TRBV7-9,TRBJ1-5,TGTGCCAGCAGCCGGTTTGAGGGTGGGCGGACGAATCAGCCCCAGCATTTT,CASSRFEGGRTNQPQHF
NA,NA,TRBV4-1,TRBJ2-7,TGCGCCAGCAGCCAAGTTGCAGGGTCGGGCTACGAGCAGTACTTC,CASSQVAGSGYEQYF
TRBD2,NA,TRBV11-1,TRBJ2-3,TGTGCCAGCAAGAGCGGGGGGAAAGATACGCAGTATTTT,CASKSGGKDTQYF
NA,NA,TRBV19,TRBJ1-2,TGTGCCAGTAGTCGTACAGGGTCCGCTGGATTCTATGGCTACACCTTC,CASSRTGSAGFYGYTF
NA,few,TRBV27,TRBJ2-7,TGTGCCAGCAGTTTTGAGGGGGGGATAAGCCTGGGAGAGCAGTACTTC,CASSFEGGISLGEQYF